The 2 T cell receptor beta chains presented below share a single source sample, sequenced in a study of shared clonotypes between healthy human individuals. Data came from immunoSEQ multiplex PCR; TCRdb stores just in-frame clones and leaves some out. In the table there are about 560,000 clones, 70% to 80% of which are singletons. The sequenced material came from PBMCs. The source is a woman between 35 and 50 years old in good health. Some clones in this sample may be carry-over from other donors' samples.

V is TRBV18 and J is TRBJ1-5; the match to TRBD1 covers 7 bases. J gave up 0 bases and V 2 bases, and 10 bases lay outside the gene matches. Germline V lookup: CDR1 KGHSH, CDR2 LQKENI. This CDR3 contains 18 residues. The CDR3 loop reads CASSPRPGGRDSNQPQHF. The CDR3 DNA reads TGTGCCAGCTCACCAAGGCCAGGGGGACGCGATAGCAATCAGCCCCAGCATTTT.

The V and J genes are TRBV2 and TRBJ2-7; TRBD2 matches 9 bases. V shed 6 bases and J 6 bases; nucleotides not matched to a gene: 12. The CDR3 has 15 residues. CDR1 and CDR2 (germline): SNHLY, FYNNEI. The CDR3 region is CASSATSGAVLEQYF. Here the CDR3 DNA reads TGTGCCAGCAGCGCGACTAGCGGAGCCGTCCTCGAGCAGTACTTC.